Following are 17 T cell receptor beta chains from one sample sequenced in a study of Ad26.COV2.S vaccination and SARS-CoV-2 variants. TCRdb keeps only in-frame clones here, not all; method: immunoSEQ multiplex PCR. Among about 350,000 clones listed, roughly nine tenths were seen once. This specimen was peripheral blood, taken after recovery from COVID-19. The receptors stem from a human donor who had recovered from COVID-19.

This chain's CDR3 is CASSRLRTGLSYEQYF. The CDR3 DNA is TGCGCCAGCAGTCGCCTAAGGACAGGGCTTTCCTACGAGCAGTACTTC. The chain links TRBV23-1 to TRBJ2-7; TRBD1 aligns across 8 bases. TRBV23-1 falls under the ORF class, with uncertain function. The CDR3 consists of 16 residues. Unmatched junction bases numbered 9, after V lost 4 bases and J lost 1 base.

This clone was seen a single time. The chain recombines TRBV6-5 with TRBJ1-1; possible D gene TRBD1, 6 bases. Germline CDR1 and CDR2: MNHEY and SVGAGI. The CDR3 covers 13 residues. Trimming took 6 bases from V and 7 from J, leaving 15 bases between them. CDR3 in DNA: TGTGCCAGCAGCCGAAACAGGGCTAGTGAAGCTTTCTTT. Its translation: CASSRNRASEAFF.

V gene TRBV4-2 combines with J gene TRBJ2-3, with D tentatively TRBD2 (5 bases). There are 17 residues in the CDR3. Germline V lookup: CDR1 LGHNA, CDR2 YNFKEQ. V shed 0 bases and J shed 2 bases, with 15 bases lying between them. CDR3 sequence (DNA): TGTGCCAGCAGCCAAGAAGGTCCGCTAGCCTCCACAGATACGCAGTATTTT. Amino acid sequence: CASSQEGPLASTDTQYF.

This clone is a singleton in its sample. The rearrangement uses TRBV9 and TRBJ2-3; D may correspond to TRBD1 or TRBD2 (5 bases each). Germline-derived CDR1 and CDR2 are SGDLS and YYNGEE. This CDR3 is built from 14 residues. The ends were cut back, 0 bases at V and 0 bases at J, with 5 bases in the middle. The CDR3 DNA is TGTGCCAGCAGCGTAGGGGACAGCACAGATACGCAGTATTTT. This gives the protein CASSVGDSTDTQYF.

V gene TRBV2 combines with J gene TRBJ2-1, with 12 bases identical to TRBD2. This CDR3 has 15 amino acids. Per germline, CDR1 SNHLY and CDR2 FYNNEI. V was clipped by 4 bases and J by 7 bases; unmatched bases: 5. CDR3 sequence: CASSARLAGVNEQFF. CDR3 nucleotide sequence: TGTGCCAGCAGTGCGAGACTAGCGGGGGTTAATGAGCAGTTCTTC.

This clone was observed a single time. A read error may account for a junction end that differs from germline. This chain joins TRBV7-7 and TRBJ2-5, with D unresolved. Germline assignment: CDR1 SSHAT and CDR2 FNYEAQ (reference sequence). This CDR3 region has 15 residues. The CDR3 nucleotides read TGTGCTAGCAGCTTTAGGGCAGCTAGCCAAGAGACCCAGTACTTC. Its translation is CASSFRAASQETQYF.

The chain uses TRBV5-6 and TRBJ1-2; 8 nucleotides match TRBD1. The CDR3 totals 17 residues. Germline CDR1 and CDR2: SGHDT and YYEEEE. J gave up 4 bases and V 1 base, and 12 bases lay outside the gene matches. CDR3 DNA: TGTGCCAGCAGCTTGCCCTCTCCAACAGGGGGACTCTATGGCTACACCTTC. This translates into CASSLPSPTGGLYGYTF.

This clone was picked up a small number of times. The chain links TRBV19 to TRBJ2-1, with TRBD2 identical over 9 bases. The CDR3 is 16 amino acids. The J segment lost 9 bases and the V segment lost 1 base, leaving 10 bases of the junction unmatched. Germline CDR1 LNHDA, CDR2 SQIVND (reference sequence). The CDR3 bases are TGTGCCAGTAGTATAGTGGCTAGCGGGGATACGGGTGAGCAGTTCTTC. Its translation: CASSIVASGDTGEQFF.

The chain recombines TRBV2 with TRBJ1-4; D not certain. Germline-derived CDR1 and CDR2 are SNHLY and FYNNEI. The CDR3 runs to 14 residues. V shed 1 base and J shed 5 bases, with 8 bases lying between them. The CDR3 DNA reads as TGTGCCAGCAGTGAAGTTACGGGGAATGAAAAACTGTTTTTT. Encoded protein: CASSEVTGNEKLFF.

As DNA, the CDR3 is TGTGCCAGCAGCCCCGGGACAGGGGGGTCGGACGAGCAGTACTTC. This translates into CASSPGTGGSDEQYF. The V call is TRBV7-8, the J call TRBJ2-7, with TRBD1 matching 11 bases. Germline assignment: CDR1 SGHVS and CDR2 FQNEAQ. V shed 5 bases and J 5 bases; nucleotides not matched to a gene: 8. This CDR3 region has 15 residues.

This chain connects TRBV19 to TRBJ1-2; D gene ambiguous. Germline-derived CDR1 and CDR2 are LNHDA and SQIVND (reference sequence). The V end was cut by 7 bases, the J end by 6 bases, with 21 bases between. CDR3 length: 15 residues. The CDR3: CASNYGATHNDGYTF. Written as DNA, the CDR3 is TGTGCCAGTAACTACGGAGCCACTCACAACGATGGCTACACCTTC.

J is TRBJ1-6 and V is TRBV14; TRBD1 might be the D (5 bases). The CDR3 length is 14 residues. Trimming took 3 bases from V and 3 from J, leaving 6 bases between them. Germline-derived CDR1 and CDR2 are SGHDN and FVKESK. In DNA form, the CDR3 reads TGTGCCAGCAGCCAGGGGGGCTATAATTCACCCCTCCACTTT. Protein: CASSQGGYNSPLHF.

The rearrangement links TRBV25-1 to TRBJ1-1, with a weak D call TRBD1 (5 bases). The CDR3 sequence is 13 residues long. Trimming cost V 5 bases and J 0 bases, with 7 bases left between them. Germline CDR1 and CDR2: MGHDK and SYGVNS. The CDR3 DNA follows: TGTGCCAGCAGTTGGGACCTGAACACTGAAGCTTTCTTT. This translates into CASSWDLNTEAFF.

The V and J genes are TRBV19 and TRBJ1-1, with D tentatively TRBD1 (5 bases). The CDR3 runs 16 residues. The ends were cut back, 3 bases at V and 5 bases at J, with 19 bases in the middle. From germline, CDR1 is LNHDA and CDR2 SQIVND (reference sequence). The CDR3 is CASSIGPPQGRTEAFF. In nucleotides, the CDR3 is TGTGCCAGTAGTATCGGACCTCCTCAGGGAAGGACTGAAGCTTTCTTT. Filled out from reference TRBV19 and TRBJ1-1, the complete variable domain reads DGGITQSPKYLFRKEGQNVTLSCEQNLNHDAMYWYRQDPGQGLRLIYYSQIVNDFQKGDIAEGYSVSREKKESFPLTVTSAQKNPTAFYLCASSIGPPQGRTEAFFGQGTRLTVV.

The J gene is TRBJ2-1, the V gene TRBV7-8, with D possibly being TRBD1 (5 bases). Germline CDR1 reads SGHVS; CDR2 reads FQNEAQ. Trimming shortened V by 5 bases and J by 10 bases, and 15 bases separated the two germline ends. This CDR3 has 13 amino acids. CDR3 region: CASSQGVMGEQFF. Written as DNA, the CDR3 is TGTGCCAGCAGCCAGGGCGTAATGGGCGAGCAGTTCTTC.

V is TRBV6-2 or TRBV6-3 and J is TRBJ1-2; D call uncertain. Trimming took 4 bases from V and 2 from J, leaving 11 bases between them. The CDR3 is made up of 14 amino acids. Germline loops: CDR1 MNHEY, CDR2 SVGEGT. For the CDR3, the DNA is TGTGCCAGCAGTTTTACATCAGGAAACTATGGCTACACCTTC. It yields the protein CASSFTSGNYGYTF.

As regards this clone: In the same sample, other DNA sequences code for this CDR3. This chain connects TRBV9 to TRBJ2-3, with D perhaps given as TRBD1 or TRBD2 (5 bases each). Germline V gene lookup returns CDR1 SGDLS and CDR2 YYNGEE. The CDR3 extends over 14 amino acids. V lost 0 bases to trimming and J lost 4 bases, with 9 bases between them. The CDR3 loop reads CASSVERGPDTQYF. CDR3 DNA sequence: TGTGCCAGCAGCGTAGAGAGGGGCCCAGATACGCAGTATTTT.